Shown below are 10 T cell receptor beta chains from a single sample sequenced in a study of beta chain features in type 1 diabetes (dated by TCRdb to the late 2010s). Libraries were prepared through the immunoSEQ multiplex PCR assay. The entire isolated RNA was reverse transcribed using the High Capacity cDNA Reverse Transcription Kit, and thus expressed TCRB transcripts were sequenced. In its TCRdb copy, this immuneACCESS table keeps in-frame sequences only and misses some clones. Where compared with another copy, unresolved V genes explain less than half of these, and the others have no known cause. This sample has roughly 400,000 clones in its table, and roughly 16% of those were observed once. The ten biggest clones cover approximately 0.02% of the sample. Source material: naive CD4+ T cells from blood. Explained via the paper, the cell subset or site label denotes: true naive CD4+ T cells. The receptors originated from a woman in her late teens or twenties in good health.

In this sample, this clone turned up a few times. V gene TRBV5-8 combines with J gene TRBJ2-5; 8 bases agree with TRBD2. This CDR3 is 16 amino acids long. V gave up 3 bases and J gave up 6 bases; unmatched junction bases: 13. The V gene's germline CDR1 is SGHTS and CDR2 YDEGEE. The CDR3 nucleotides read TGTGCCAGCAGCTACGCTCTTGGGACTAGTCTAAAGACCCAGTACTTC. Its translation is CASSYALGTSLKTQYF. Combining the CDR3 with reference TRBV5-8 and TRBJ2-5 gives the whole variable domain EAGVTQSPTHLIKTRGQQATLRCSPISGHTSVYWYQQALGLGLQFLLWYDEGEERNRGNFPPRFSGRQFPNYSSELNVNALELEDSALYLCASSYALGTSLKTQYFGPGTRLLVL.

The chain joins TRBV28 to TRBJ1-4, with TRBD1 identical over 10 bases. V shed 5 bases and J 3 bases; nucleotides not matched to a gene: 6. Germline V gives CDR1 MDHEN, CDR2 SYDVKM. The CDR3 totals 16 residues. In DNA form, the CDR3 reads TGTGCCAGCAGTCCGGGACAGGGGAAGGCTAATGAAAAACTGTTTTTT. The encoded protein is CASSPGQGKANEKLFF. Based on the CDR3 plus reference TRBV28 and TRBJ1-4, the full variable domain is DVKVTQSSRYLVKRTGEKVFLECVQDMDHENMFWYRQDPGLGLRLIYFSYDVKMKEKGDIPEGYSVSREKKERFSLILESASTNQTSMYLCASSPGQGKANEKLFFGSGTQLSVL.

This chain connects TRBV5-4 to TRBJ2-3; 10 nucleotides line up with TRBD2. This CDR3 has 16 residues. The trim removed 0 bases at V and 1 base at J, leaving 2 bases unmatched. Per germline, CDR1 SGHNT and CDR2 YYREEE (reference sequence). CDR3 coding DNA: TGTGCCAGCAGCTTGGCCGGGACTAGCGGCACAGATACGCAGTATTTT. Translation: CASSLAGTSGTDTQYF.

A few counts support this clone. The DNA for the CDR3 is TGTGCCAGCAGCCAAGAAATCGGGGGGAGGCAGCCCCAGCATTTT. It is translated as CASSQEIGGRQPQHF. J is TRBJ1-5 and V is TRBV4-2, with a possible D match to TRBD1 (5 bases). The CDR3 has 15 amino acids. CDR1 and CDR2 from the germline V gene are LGHNA and YNFKEQ. V was clipped by 0 bases and J by 7 bases, with 13 bases between them.

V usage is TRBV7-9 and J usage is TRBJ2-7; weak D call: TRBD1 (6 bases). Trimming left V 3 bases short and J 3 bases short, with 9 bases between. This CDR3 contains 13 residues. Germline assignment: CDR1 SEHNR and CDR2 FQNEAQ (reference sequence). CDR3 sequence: CASSLVRGYEQYF. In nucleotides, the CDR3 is TGTGCCAGCAGCTTGGTCAGGGGCTACGAGCAGTACTTC.

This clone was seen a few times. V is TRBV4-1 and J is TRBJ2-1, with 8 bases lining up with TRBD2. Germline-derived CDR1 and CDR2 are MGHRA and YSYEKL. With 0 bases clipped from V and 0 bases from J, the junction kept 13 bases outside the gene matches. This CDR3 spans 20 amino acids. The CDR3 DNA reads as TGCGCCAGCAGCCAAGAGGGTGGGCTAGCGGGTTTGCACTCCTACAATGAGCAGTTCTTC. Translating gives CASSQEGGLAGLHSYNEQFF.

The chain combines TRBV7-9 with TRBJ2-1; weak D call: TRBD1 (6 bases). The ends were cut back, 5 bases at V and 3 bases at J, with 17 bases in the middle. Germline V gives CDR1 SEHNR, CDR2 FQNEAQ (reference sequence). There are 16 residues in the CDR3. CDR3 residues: CASSRGGRGYYNEQFF. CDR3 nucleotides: TGTGCCAGCAGCCGAGGGGGTAGGGGGTACTACAATGAGCAGTTCTTC.

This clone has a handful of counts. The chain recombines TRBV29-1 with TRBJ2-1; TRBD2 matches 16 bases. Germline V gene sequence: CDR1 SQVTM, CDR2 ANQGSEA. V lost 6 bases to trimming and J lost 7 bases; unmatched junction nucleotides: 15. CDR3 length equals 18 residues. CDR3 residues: CSVGPGLAGGGVVNEQFF. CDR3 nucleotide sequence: TGCAGCGTCGGACCGGGACTAGCGGGAGGGGGGGTAGTTAATGAGCAGTTCTTC.

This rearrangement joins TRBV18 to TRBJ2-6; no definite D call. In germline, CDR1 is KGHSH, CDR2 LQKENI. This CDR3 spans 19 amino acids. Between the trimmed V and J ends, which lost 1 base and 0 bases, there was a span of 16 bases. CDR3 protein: CASSPQLGQARSGANVLTF. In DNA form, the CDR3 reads TGTGCCAGCTCACCACAACTGGGTCAGGCTCGCTCTGGGGCCAACGTCCTGACTTTC.

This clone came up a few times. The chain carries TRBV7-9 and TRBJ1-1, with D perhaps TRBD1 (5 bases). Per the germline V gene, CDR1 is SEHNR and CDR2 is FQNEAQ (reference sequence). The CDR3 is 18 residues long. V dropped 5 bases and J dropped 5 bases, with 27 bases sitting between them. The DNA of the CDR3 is TGTGCCAGCAGCGCCGAGACAGTAGGAGTGATTGTAAGGACTGAAGCTTTCTTT. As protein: CASSAETVGVIVRTEAFF.